Listed here are 23 T cell receptor beta chains from one sample, sequenced in a study of cytomegalovirus exposure and HLA in healthy donors. Here immunoSEQ multiplex PCR was the method, and the copy in TCRdb shows in-frame clones only, minus some. The data contain 220,000 or so clones, roughly 87% of them singletons. The sequenced sample consisted of PBMCs. The origin of the receptors is a woman in her late teens or twenties in good health and CMV-seropositive.

This sequence joins TRBV27 and TRBJ1-1; 11 nucleotides match TRBD1. Germline V lookup: CDR1 MNHEY, CDR2 SMNVEV (reference sequence). The CDR3 covers 15 residues. Trimming removed 2 bases from V and 3 bases from J; junction bases left unmatched: 2. CDR3 sequence reads: CASSLGQGADTEAFF. CDR3 in DNA: TGTGCCAGCAGTTTAGGACAGGGGGCGGACACTGAAGCTTTCTTT.

The chain is built from TRBV29-1 and TRBJ1-1; 8 nucleotides match TRBD1. V lost 7 bases to trimming and J lost 8 bases; unmatched junction nucleotides: 3. Germline-derived CDR1 and CDR2 are SQVTM and ANQGSEA. The CDR3 runs 10 residues. The DNA for the CDR3 is TGCAGCGGCGGACAGGGAGAAGCTTTCTTT. Residues: CSGGQGEAFF.

J is TRBJ2-2 and V is TRBV25-1; the D gene is possibly TRBD2 (6 bases). This CDR3 region has 16 residues. The ends were cut back, 8 bases at V and 0 bases at J, with 16 bases in the middle. Germline V gene sequence: CDR1 MGHDK, CDR2 SYGVNS. CDR3: CASAGLDRPNTGELFF. The CDR3 DNA is TGTGCCAGCGCGGGGCTGGACCGACCGAACACCGGGGAGCTGTTTTTT.

This chain uses TRBV7-9 with TRBJ2-7; possible D gene TRBD2, 6 bases. The germline CDR1 and CDR2 sequences are SEHNR and FQNEAQ (reference sequence). This CDR3 has 13 amino acids. Trimming took 1 base from V and 7 from J, leaving 11 bases between them. The CDR3 reads CASSLGGSGEQYF. DNA for the CDR3: TGTGCCAGCAGCTTAGGGGGGAGCGGGGAGCAGTACTTC.

This chain uses TRBV15 with TRBJ2-5; 7 positions match TRBD2. J gave up 3 bases and V 0 bases, and 7 bases lay outside the gene matches. Germline V gene data show CDR1 as LNHNV and CDR2 as YYDKDF (reference sequence). The CDR3 runs 16 residues. The CDR3 coding sequence is TGTGCCACCAGCAGAGATCTGGCAGGGAGGGAAGAGACCCAGTACTTC. This sequence encodes CATSRDLAGREETQYF.

This rearrangement joins TRBV4-1 to TRBJ2-7; D is perhaps TRBD2 (7 bases). The CDR3 is 15 residues long. The V and J ends lost 3 bases and 3 bases respectively, with 15 bases between them. The germline CDR1 and CDR2 sequences are MGHRA and YSYEKL. The CDR3 is CASSQTGGLDYEQYF. As DNA, the CDR3 is TGCGCCAGCAGCCAGACCGGGGGGCTCGACTACGAGCAGTACTTC.

The genes are TRBV18 and TRBJ1-4; 11 bases fit TRBD1. There are 16 residues in the CDR3. CDR1 is KGHSH, CDR2 LQKENI, per germline. V gave up 3 bases and J gave up 1 base; unmatched junction bases: 1. The CDR3 region is CASSPGQGGTNEKLFF. CDR3 coding DNA: TGTGCCAGCTCACCGGGACAGGGGGGAACTAATGAAAAACTGTTTTTT.

The chain is built from TRBV6-4 and TRBJ2-1; tentative D call: TRBD2 (6 bases). The CDR3 extends over 15 amino acids. Germline CDR1 reads MRHNA; CDR2 reads SNTAGT. Between the trimmed V and J ends, which lost 0 bases and 2 bases, there was a span of 8 bases. The CDR3 DNA follows: TGTGCCAGCAGTGACTCTAGCGGTCCCTACAATGAGCAGTTCTTC. Its translation is CASSDSSGPYNEQFF.

The chain combines TRBV5-1 with TRBJ2-1, with TRBD2 matching 10 bases. CDR3 size: 16 residues. The V segment lost 1 base and the J segment 6 bases; nucleotides outside the gene matches: 7. The germline CDR1 and CDR2 sequences are SGHRS and YFSETQ. Here the CDR3 DNA reads TGCGCCAGCAGCTTGAGGCCAGCGGGAGGGACCAATGAGCAGTTCTTC. Encoded protein: CASSLRPAGGTNEQFF. The full variable domain, completed using reference TRBV5-1 and TRBJ2-1, is KAGVTQTPRYLIKTRGQQVTLSCSPISGHRSVSWYQQTPGQGLQFLFEYFSETQRNKGNFPGRFSGRQFSNSRSEMNVSTLELGDSALYLCASSLRPAGGTNEQFFGPGTRLTVL.

The gene calls are TRBV4-1 and TRBJ1-4; D may be TRBD1 (6 bases). This CDR3 has 14 residues. Trimming shortened V by 3 bases and J by 6 bases, and 11 bases separated the two germline ends. Per the germline V gene, CDR1 is MGHRA and CDR2 is YSYEKL. CDR3 amino acids: CASSHRDTHEKLFF. CDR3 coding DNA: TGCGCCAGCAGCCATAGGGACACTCATGAAAAACTGTTTTTT.

The chain has TRBV7-9 and TRBJ2-1, with D unclear. The CDR3 has 15 residues. The germline CDR1 and CDR2 sequences are SEHNR and FQNEAQ (reference sequence). Trimming took 2 bases from V and 0 from J, leaving 8 bases between them. Written as DNA, the CDR3 is TGTGCCAGCAGCTTACATATGAGCTCCTACAATGAGCAGTTCTTC. It codes for CASSLHMSSYNEQFF.

As DNA, the CDR3 is TGTGCCAGCAGCGTAGGGAGGGGCTCCTACGAGCAGTACTTC. Translated, it gives CASSVGRGSYEQYF. The V gene is TRBV9, the J gene TRBJ2-7; tentative D call: TRBD2 (6 bases). Trimming took off 0 bases at V and 0 bases at J, with 7 bases between the two ends. Germline assignment: CDR1 SGDLS and CDR2 YYNGEE. The CDR3 covers 14 residues.

In its sample, this clone was seen a few times. J is TRBJ1-2 and V is TRBV28; D might be TRBD1 (6 bases). The CDR3 is made up of 16 amino acids. V was trimmed by 5 bases and J by 4 bases, leaving 20 bases between them. Per the germline V gene, CDR1 is MDHEN and CDR2 is SYDVKM. The CDR3: CASSTTRTAWGYGYTF. The CDR3 nucleotides read TGTGCCAGCAGTACTACCCGGACAGCCTGGGGCTATGGCTACACCTTC.

This clone was seen only a few times. The gene calls are TRBV28 and TRBJ1-1; D is unclear. The V end was cut by 10 bases, the J end by 6 bases, with 15 bases between. CDR3 length equals 12 residues. Germline V gene lookup returns CDR1 MDHEN and CDR2 SYDVKM. Here the CDR3 reads CATTPRSAEAFF. CDR3 DNA: TGTGCCACCACACCCCGTTCCGCTGAAGCTTTCTTT.

J is TRBJ2-5 and V is TRBV10-3; the D gene is possibly TRBD2 (5 bases). CDR1 ENHRY and CDR2 SYGVKD come from the germline V gene. The CDR3 length is 17 residues. The ends were cut back, 0 bases at V and 2 bases at J, with 16 bases in the middle. The chain's CDR3 is CAISESRAAGSQETQYF. CDR3 DNA: TGTGCCATCAGTGAGTCGAGGGCTGCCGGATCACAAGAGACCCAGTACTTC.

This clone has only a few counts. The chain has TRBV5-1 and TRBJ2-1; 9 bases are shared with TRBD2. CDR3 length: 15 residues. The V gene's germline CDR1 is SGHRS and CDR2 YFSETQ. The ends lost 3 bases at V and 7 bases at J; junction bases unmatched: 8. The CDR3 reads CASSSTSGLRNEQFF. In nucleotides, the CDR3 is TGCGCCAGCAGCTCGACTAGCGGCCTACGGAATGAGCAGTTCTTC.

This clone came up once. Here the CDR3 DNA reads TGTGCCAGCAGTGACGCAGGGGGCGGTCAGCCCCAGCATTTT. Residues: CASSDAGGGQPQHF. This rearrangement joins TRBV6-1 to TRBJ1-5; 8 nucleotides align to TRBD1. The CDR3 extends over 14 amino acids. Unmatched junction bases numbered 4, after V lost 3 bases and J lost 6 bases. Germline assignment: CDR1 MNHNS and CDR2 SASEGT.

The V gene is TRBV2, the J gene TRBJ2-7, with D hard to call. This CDR3 contains 14 residues. Germline V gene data show CDR1 as SNHLY and CDR2 as FYNNEI. V shed 6 bases and J shed 3 bases, with 15 bases lying between them. In DNA, the CDR3 is TGTGCCAGCAGGCGCACAGATTCCCTCTACGAGCAGTACTTC. Protein: CASRRTDSLYEQYF.

The count of this clone is one. The rearrangement links TRBV29-1 to TRBJ1-1; D is undetermined. V was shortened by 4 bases and J by 5 bases, with 26 bases between the two germline ends. The CDR3 loop spans 17 amino acids. The germline V gene has CDR1 SQVTM and CDR2 ANQGSEA. The DNA of the CDR3 is TGCAGCGTTGTAGTTTCCCCGCCCGACCTAACGGGAACTGAAGCTTTCTTT. Protein sequence: CSVVVSPPDLTGTEAFF.

This clone was counted between two and nine times. V and J are TRBV9 and TRBJ2-7; a weak D match, TRBD2 (6 bases). The germline gives CDR1 SGDLS, CDR2 YYNGEE. V lost 0 bases to trimming and J lost 2 bases, with 9 bases between them. The CDR3 loop spans 14 amino acids. The CDR3 spells CASSVDREPYEQYF. As DNA, the CDR3 is TGTGCCAGCAGCGTAGATCGGGAGCCCTACGAGCAGTACTTC.

The chain recombines TRBV4-1 with TRBJ2-2; perhaps TRBD2 as D (5 bases). CDR1 and CDR2 (germline): MGHRA, YSYEKL. Trimming took off 3 bases at V and 0 bases at J, with 11 bases between the two ends. The CDR3 extends over 16 amino acids. For the CDR3, the DNA is TGCGCCAGCAGCCATGTAGGGAGATCGAACACCGGGGAGCTGTTTTTT. Protein product: CASSHVGRSNTGELFF.

V is TRBV6-1 and J is TRBJ2-2, with TRBD1 identical over 7 bases. After removal of 6 bases from V and 5 bases from J, the junction contained 9 bases not matched to a gene. Germline V gene data show CDR1 as MNHNS and CDR2 as SASEGT. The CDR3 sequence is 15 residues long. The CDR3 nucleotides are TGTGCCAGCAGCGAGATGACAGGGTTGACCGGGGAGCTGTTTTTT. Protein sequence: CASSEMTGLTGELFF.

The chain links TRBV7-9 to TRBJ1-2, with 9 bases matching TRBD1. The CDR3 is 15 amino acids. The germline CDR1 and CDR2 sequences are SEHNR and FQNEAQ (reference sequence). With V trimmed by 5 bases and J by 2 bases, 6 bases remained unmatched. This CDR3 reads CASSLGTGMNYGYTF. The CDR3 DNA reads as TGTGCCAGCAGCCTGGGGACAGGGATGAACTATGGCTACACCTTC.